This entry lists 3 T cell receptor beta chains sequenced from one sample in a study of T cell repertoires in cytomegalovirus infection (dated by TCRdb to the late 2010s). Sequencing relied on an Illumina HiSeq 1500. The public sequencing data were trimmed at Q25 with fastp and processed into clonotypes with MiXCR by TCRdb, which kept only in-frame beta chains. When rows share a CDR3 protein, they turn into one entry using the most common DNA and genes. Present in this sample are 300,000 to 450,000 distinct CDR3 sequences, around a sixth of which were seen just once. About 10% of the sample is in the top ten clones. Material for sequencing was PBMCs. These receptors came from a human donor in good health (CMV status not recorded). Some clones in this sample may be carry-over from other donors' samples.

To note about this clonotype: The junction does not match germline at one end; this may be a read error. The CDR3 protein is CACSQDYSGGSSYNEQFF. In DNA, the CDR3 is TGCGCCTGCAGCCAAGATTATTCGGGAGGTAGCTCCTACAATGAGCAGTTCTTC. The V and J genes are TRBV4-3 and TRBJ2-1, with 7 bases aligning to TRBD2. The CDR3 totals 18 residues. CDR1 and CDR2 (germline): LGHNA, YSLEER.

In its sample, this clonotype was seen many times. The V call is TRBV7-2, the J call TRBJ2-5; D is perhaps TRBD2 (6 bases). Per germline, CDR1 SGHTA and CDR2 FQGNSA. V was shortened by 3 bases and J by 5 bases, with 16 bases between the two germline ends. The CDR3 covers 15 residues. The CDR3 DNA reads TGTGCCAGCAGCTTGGCCGGGGTCCGGGGGGAGACCCAGTACTTC. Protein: CASSLAGVRGETQYF.

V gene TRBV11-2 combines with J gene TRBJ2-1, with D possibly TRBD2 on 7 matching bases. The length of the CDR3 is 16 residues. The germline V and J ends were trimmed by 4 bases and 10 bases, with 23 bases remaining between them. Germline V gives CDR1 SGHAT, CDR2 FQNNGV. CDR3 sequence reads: CASSSRGGRGSGEQFF. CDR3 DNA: TGTGCCAGCAGCTCGAGGGGGGGGCGCGGATCGGGGGAGCAGTTCTTC.